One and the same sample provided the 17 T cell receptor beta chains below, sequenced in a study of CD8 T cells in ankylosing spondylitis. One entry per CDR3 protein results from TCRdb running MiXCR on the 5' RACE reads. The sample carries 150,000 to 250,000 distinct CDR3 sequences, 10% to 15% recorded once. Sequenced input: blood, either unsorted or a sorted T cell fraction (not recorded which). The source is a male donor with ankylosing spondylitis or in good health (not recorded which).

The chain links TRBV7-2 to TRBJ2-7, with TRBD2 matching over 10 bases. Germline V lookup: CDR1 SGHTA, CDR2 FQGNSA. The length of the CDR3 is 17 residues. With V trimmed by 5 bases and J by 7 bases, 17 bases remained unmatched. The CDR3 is CASSPLYSLAGEYEQYF. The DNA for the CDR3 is TGTGCCAGCAGCCCCTTATACTCCCTAGCGGGAGAGTATGAGCAGTACTTC.

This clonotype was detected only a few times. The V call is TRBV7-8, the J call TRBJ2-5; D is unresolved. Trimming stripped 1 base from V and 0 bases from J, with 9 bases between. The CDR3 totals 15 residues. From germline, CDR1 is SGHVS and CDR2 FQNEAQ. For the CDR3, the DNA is TGTGCCAGCAGCTTAGTCACAAACTACCAAGAGACCCAGTACTTC. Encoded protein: CASSLVTNYQETQYF.

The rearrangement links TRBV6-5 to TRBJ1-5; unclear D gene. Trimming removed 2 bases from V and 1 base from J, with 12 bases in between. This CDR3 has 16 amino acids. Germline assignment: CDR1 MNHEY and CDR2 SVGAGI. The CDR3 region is CASSYPPPPSNQPQHF. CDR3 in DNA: TGTGCCAGCAGTTACCCGCCGCCGCCCAGCAATCAGCCCCAGCATTTT.

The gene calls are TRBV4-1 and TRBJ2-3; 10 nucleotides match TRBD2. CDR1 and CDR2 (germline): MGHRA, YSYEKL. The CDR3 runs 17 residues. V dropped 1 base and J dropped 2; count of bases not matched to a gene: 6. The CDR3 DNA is TGCGCCAGCAGCCAAGGTGTGACTAGCGGGTACACAGATACGCAGTATTTT. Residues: CASSQGVTSGYTDTQYF.

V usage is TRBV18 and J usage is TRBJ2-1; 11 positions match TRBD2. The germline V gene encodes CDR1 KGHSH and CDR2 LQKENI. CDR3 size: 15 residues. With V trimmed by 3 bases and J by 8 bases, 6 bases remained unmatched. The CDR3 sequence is CASSPQTSGNYEQFF. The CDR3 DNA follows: TGTGCCAGCTCACCCCAGACTAGCGGGAACTATGAGCAGTTCTTC.

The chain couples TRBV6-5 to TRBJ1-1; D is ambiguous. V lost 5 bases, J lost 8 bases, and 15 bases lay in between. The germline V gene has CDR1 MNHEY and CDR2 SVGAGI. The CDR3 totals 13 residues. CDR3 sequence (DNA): TGTGCCAGCAGTATACTCAACGGGGAGGAAGCTTTCTTT. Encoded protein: CASSILNGEEAFF.

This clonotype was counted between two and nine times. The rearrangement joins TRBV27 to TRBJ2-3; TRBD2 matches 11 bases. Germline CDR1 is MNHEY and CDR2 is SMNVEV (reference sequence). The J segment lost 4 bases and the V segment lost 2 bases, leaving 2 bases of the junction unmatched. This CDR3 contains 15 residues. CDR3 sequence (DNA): TGTGCCAGCAGTTTAGTAGCGGGGGGGCCAGATACGCAGTATTTT. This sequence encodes CASSLVAGGPDTQYF.

CDR3 nucleotide sequence: TGTGCCGTCCGGGACTATACCTCTAGCACAGATACGCAGTATTTT. Translation: CAVRDYTSSTDTQYF. The chain has TRBV7-9 and TRBJ2-3; 7 nucleotides align to TRBD2. The CDR3 runs 15 residues. CDR1 is SEHNR, CDR2 FQNEAQ, per germline (reference sequence). Trimming cost V 11 bases and J 0 bases; bases outside gene matches: 11. Full variable domain (missing parts from reference TRBV7-9 and TRBJ2-3): DTGVSQNPRHKITKRGQNVTFRCDPISEHNRLYWYRQTLGQGPEFLTYFQNEAQLEKSRLLSDRFSAERPKGSFSTLEIQRTEQGDSAMYLCAVRDYTSSTDTQYFGPGTRLTVL.

The CDR3 sequence is CSAGGTSGTYEQYF. CDR3 sequence (DNA): TGCAGCGCTGGAGGGACTAGCGGAACCTACGAGCAGTACTTC. V is TRBV29-1 and J is TRBJ2-7; TRBD2 aligns across 11 bases. V lost 7 bases to trimming and J lost 2 bases; unmatched junction nucleotides: 7. The CDR3 is 14 residues long. Germline values: CDR1 SQVTM, CDR2 ANQGSEA.

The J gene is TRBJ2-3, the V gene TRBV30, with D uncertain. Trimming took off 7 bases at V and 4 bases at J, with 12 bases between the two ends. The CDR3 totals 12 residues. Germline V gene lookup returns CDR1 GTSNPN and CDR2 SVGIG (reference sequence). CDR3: CAFLGIADTQYF. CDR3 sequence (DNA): TGTGCCTTCCTAGGGATTGCAGATACGCAGTATTTT.

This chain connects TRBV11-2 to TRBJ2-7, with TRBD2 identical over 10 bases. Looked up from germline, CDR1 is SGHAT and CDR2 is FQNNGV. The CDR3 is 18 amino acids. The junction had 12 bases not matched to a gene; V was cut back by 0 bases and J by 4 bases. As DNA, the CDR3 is TGTGCCAGCAGCTTAGATAATACCCTTAGCGGGAGGAGGTACGAGCAGTACTTC. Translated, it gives CASSLDNTLSGRRYEQYF.

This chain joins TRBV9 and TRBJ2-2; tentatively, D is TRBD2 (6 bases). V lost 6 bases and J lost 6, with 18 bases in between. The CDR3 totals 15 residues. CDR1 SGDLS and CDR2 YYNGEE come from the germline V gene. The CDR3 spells CASKSDSRGSGELFF. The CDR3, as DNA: TGTGCCAGCAAGTCTGACTCCCGGGGGTCCGGGGAGCTGTTTTTT.

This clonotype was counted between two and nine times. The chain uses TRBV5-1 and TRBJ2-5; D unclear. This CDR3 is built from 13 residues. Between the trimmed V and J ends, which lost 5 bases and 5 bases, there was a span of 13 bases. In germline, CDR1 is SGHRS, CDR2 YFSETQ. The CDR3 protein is CASRSTHPETQYF. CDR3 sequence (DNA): TGCGCCAGCAGATCGACCCACCCGGAGACCCAGTACTTC.

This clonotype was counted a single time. The CDR3 DNA reads as TGTGCCAGCAGTGAATTGCGGGGGGTTCAAGAGACCCAGTACTTC. It codes for CASSELRGVQETQYF. The chain carries TRBV6-1 and TRBJ2-5, with TRBD2 matching 8 bases. The CDR3 extends over 15 amino acids. Germline V gene lookup returns CDR1 MNHNS and CDR2 SASEGT. After removal of 2 bases from V and 2 bases from J, the junction contained 4 bases not matched to a gene.

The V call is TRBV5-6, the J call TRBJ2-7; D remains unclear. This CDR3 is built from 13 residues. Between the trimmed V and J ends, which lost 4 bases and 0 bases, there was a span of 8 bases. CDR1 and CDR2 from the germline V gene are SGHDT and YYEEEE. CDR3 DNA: TGTGCCAGCAGCGCTCAGCCCTCCTACGAGCAGTACTTC. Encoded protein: CASSAQPSYEQYF.

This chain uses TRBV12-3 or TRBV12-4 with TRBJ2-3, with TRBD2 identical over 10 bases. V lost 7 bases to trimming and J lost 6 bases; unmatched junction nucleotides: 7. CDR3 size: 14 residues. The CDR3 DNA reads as TGTGCCAGCACCCTGGCTAGCGGGGGTGATACGCAGTATTTT. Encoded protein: CASTLASGGDTQYF.

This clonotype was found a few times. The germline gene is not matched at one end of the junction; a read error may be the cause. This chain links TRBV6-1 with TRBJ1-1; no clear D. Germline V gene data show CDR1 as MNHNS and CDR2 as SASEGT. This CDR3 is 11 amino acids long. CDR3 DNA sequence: TGTGCCAGCTTCCTCGGGCCTGAAGCTTTTTTT. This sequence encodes CASFLGPEAFF.